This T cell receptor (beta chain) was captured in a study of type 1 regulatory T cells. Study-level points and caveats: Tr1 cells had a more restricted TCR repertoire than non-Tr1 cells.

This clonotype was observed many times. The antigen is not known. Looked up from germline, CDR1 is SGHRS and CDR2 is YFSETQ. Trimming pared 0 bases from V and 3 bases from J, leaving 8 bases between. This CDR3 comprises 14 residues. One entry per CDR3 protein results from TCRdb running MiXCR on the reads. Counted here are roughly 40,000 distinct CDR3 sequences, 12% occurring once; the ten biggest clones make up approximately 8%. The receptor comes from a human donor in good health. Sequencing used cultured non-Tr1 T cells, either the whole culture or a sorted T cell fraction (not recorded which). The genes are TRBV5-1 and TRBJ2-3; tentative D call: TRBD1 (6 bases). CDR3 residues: CASSLGQETDTQYF. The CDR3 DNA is TGCGCCAGCAGCTTGGGACAGGAAACAGATACGCAGTATTTT.